Presented here are 8 T cell receptor beta chains from one specimen sequenced in a study of blood T cell repertoires in COVID-19. Sequenced by immunoSEQ multiplex PCR; TCRdb stores in-frame clones only, minus some. The sample gives fewer than 250,000 clones, 65% to 85% of which show up once; 8% to 10% is in the top ten. Material for sequencing was peripheral blood. The origin of the receptors is a woman aged 45 to 65 with acute or convalescent COVID-19.

The chain joins TRBV15 to TRBJ1-3, with D unresolved. Germline V gene sequence: CDR1 LNHNV, CDR2 YYDKDF (reference sequence). Trimming cost V 5 bases and J 0 bases, with 8 bases left between them. This CDR3 has 14 residues. CDR3 coding DNA: TGTGCCACCAGCGCCGGGGACTCTGGAAACACCATATATTTT. Amino acids: CATSAGDSGNTIYF.

V is TRBV27 and J is TRBJ1-1, with D possibly TRBD1 on 5 matching bases. Trimming took 2 bases from V and 14 from J, leaving 24 bases between them. Germline CDR1 and CDR2: MNHEY and SMNVEV (reference sequence). The CDR3 is 15 residues long. CDR3 DNA: TGTGCCAGCAGTTTAAGGGGCGGGGGGGTTTTAAAAACCTTCTTT. Amino acid sequence: CASSLRGGGVLKTFF.

The chain is built from TRBV27 and TRBJ1-2; 7 positions match TRBD1. J gave up 4 bases and V 4 bases, and 15 bases lay outside the gene matches. The germline V gene has CDR1 MNHEY and CDR2 SMNVEV (reference sequence). There are 17 residues in the CDR3. As DNA, the CDR3 is TGTGCCAGCAGTTCAGGGACAGAAATTTCCCGGACCTATGGCTACACCTTC. Protein sequence: CASSSGTEISRTYGYTF.

The V call is TRBV7-3, the J call TRBJ2-1, with D tentatively TRBD2 (6 bases). The CDR3 has 16 residues. Germline lookup yields CDR1 SGHTA and CDR2 FQGTGA. V was trimmed by 5 bases and J by 7 bases, leaving 21 bases between them. CDR3 bases: TGTGCCAGCAGCCCGACGGAGGGCCTAGCCCTTAATGAGCAGTTCTTC. Encoded protein: CASSPTEGLALNEQFF.

This clone was seen only a few times. The chain couples TRBV9 to TRBJ1-3, with 7 nucleotides matching TRBD1. V lost 4 bases to trimming and J lost 0 bases; unmatched junction nucleotides: 7. The CDR3 is 16 amino acids. Germline CDR1 SGDLS, CDR2 YYNGEE. Here the CDR3 DNA reads TGTGCCAGCAGCCAGGGGGGTGAGAGCTCTGGAAACACCATATATTTT. This translates into CASSQGGESSGNTIYF.

This clone is a singleton in its sample. J is TRBJ2-7 and V is TRBV18; tentatively, D is TRBD1 (5 bases). Trimming pared 3 bases from V and 7 bases from J, leaving 13 bases between. Germline CDR1 reads KGHSH; CDR2 reads LQKENI. This CDR3 spans 13 amino acids. In nucleotides, the CDR3 is TGTGCCAGCTCACCGATAGGGGCGCTTGAGCAGTACTTC. As protein: CASSPIGALEQYF.

V gene TRBV6-5 combines with J gene TRBJ2-1, with 10 bases lining up with TRBD2. V gave up 5 bases and J gave up 4 bases; unmatched junction bases: 5. There are 15 residues in the CDR3. CDR1 and CDR2 from the germline V gene are MNHEY and SVGAGI. The CDR3 DNA reads TGTGCCAGCAGTCCCGGGACTAGCGTTTACAATGAGCAGTTCTTC. Translating it yields CASSPGTSVYNEQFF.

The chain couples TRBV10-3 to TRBJ1-2; no clear D. Germline lookup yields CDR1 ENHRY and CDR2 SYGVKD. This CDR3 comprises 16 residues. V lost 0 bases, J lost 4 bases, and 15 bases lay in between. The CDR3 region has the DNA TGTGCCATCAGTGAGTCGATTTTGGAGGCGACCTATGGCTACACCTTC. Amino acid sequence: CAISESILEATYGYTF.